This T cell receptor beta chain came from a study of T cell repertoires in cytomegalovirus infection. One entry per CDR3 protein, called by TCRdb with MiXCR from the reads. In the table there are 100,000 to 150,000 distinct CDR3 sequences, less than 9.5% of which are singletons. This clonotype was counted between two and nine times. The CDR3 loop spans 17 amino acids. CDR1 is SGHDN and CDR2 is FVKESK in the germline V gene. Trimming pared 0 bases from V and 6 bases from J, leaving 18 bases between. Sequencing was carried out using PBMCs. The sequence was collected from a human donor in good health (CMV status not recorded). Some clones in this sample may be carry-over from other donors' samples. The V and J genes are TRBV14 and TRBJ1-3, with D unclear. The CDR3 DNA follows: TGTGCCAGCAGCCAAGATCGTATGGGTCGCAGCTTAAACACCATATATTTT. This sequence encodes CASSQDRMGRSLNTIYF.